This record covers a single T cell receptor beta chain. The target antigen is unknown. The germline V gene encodes CDR1 MNHEY and CDR2 SVGAGI. The CDR3 contains 13 residues. Trimming took 6 bases from V and 18 from J; bases not matched to a gene: 14. The sample originates from a study of early T cells in non-severe SARS-CoV-2 infection. Study-level points and caveats: The study's VDJdb matching favored anti-spike CD8 responses and missed private and CD4 specificities.

Individual cDNA molecules each received unique molecular identifiers attached to them. Using its own MiXCR run on the 5' RACE reads, TCRdb lists one record per CDR3 protein. Of about 84,000 distinct CDR3 sequences listed, about 12% are singletons. The origin of this receptor is an adult who was a healthcare worker with PCR-confirmed SARS-CoV-2 infection or an uninfected control (not recorded which). Specimen: whole blood. This chain links TRBV6-5 with TRBJ1-6, with TRBD1 identical over 7 bases. CDR3 sequence reads: CASRPNSGGTPHF. The CDR3 bases are TGTGCCAGCAGGCCCAACTCAGGGGGAACCCCCCACTTT.